The clone carrying this TCR beta chain was recorded once. The target antigen is unknown. The data belong to a study of graft-versus-host responses after intestinal transplantation. The overall study: All recipients were transplanted with multivisceral, liver-intestinal, or isolated intestinal grafts.

TCRdb's table, derived via immunoSEQ multiplex PCR, lists solely in-frame clones and lacks some. The data contain roughly 120,000 clones, 85% to 95% of them singletons. The germline gives CDR1 SQVTM, CDR2 ANQGSEA. This CDR3 contains 11 residues. V dropped 1 base and J dropped 8 bases, with 8 bases sitting between them. This sequence was found in a human donor who was the organ donor for an intestinal transplant. The sequenced sample was unstimulated CD8+ T cells sorted from spleen or lymph node cells, obtained before transplant. The chain carries TRBV29-1 and TRBJ1-1, with D possibly being TRBD1 (5 bases). The DNA for the CDR3 is TGCAGCGTTGAAGCGGGGGGGGAAGCTTTCTTT. It codes for CSVEAGGEAFF.